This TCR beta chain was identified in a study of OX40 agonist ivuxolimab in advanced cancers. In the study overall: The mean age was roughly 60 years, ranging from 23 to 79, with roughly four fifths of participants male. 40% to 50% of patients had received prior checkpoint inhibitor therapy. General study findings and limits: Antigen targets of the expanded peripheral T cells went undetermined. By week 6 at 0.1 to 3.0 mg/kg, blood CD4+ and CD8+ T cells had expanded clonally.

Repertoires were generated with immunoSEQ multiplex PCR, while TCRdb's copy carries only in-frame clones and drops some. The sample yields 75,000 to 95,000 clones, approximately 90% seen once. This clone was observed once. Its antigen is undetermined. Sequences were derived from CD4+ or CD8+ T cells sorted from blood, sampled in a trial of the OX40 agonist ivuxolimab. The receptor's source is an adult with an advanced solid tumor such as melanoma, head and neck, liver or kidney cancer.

CDR3 in DNA: TGTGCCAGCTCACGCCGGGGGGCAGGTGAGCAGTACTTC. It translates to CASSRRGAGEQYF. This sequence joins TRBV18 and TRBJ2-7; D may be TRBD2 (7 bases). Germline V gene data show CDR1 as KGHSH and CDR2 as LQKENI. There are 13 residues in the CDR3. Trimming removed 4 bases from V and 7 bases from J, with 14 bases in between.